The 5 T cell receptor beta chains in this list originate from one sample, sequenced in a study of CD8+CD57+ T cells in acquired aplastic anemia. It was patients with CD8+CD57+ cell expansion by flow cytometry who were chosen for sequencing. The template for TCR beta VDJ and CDR3 sequence profiling was genomic DNA. In TCRdb, the reads were re-called with MiXCR into one record per CDR3 protein. Of approximately 150,000 distinct CDR3 sequences listed, around half are singletons. Sequenced input: sorted CD4+, CD8+, or CD8+CD57+ T cells (not recorded which) from PBMCs. The source is a human donor with aplastic anemia.

This chain links TRBV19 with TRBJ1-2; weak D call: TRBD1 (5 bases). Trimming pared 6 bases from V and 0 bases from J, leaving 11 bases between. The CDR3 sequence is 14 residues long. Germline-derived CDR1 and CDR2 are LNHDA and SQIVND (reference sequence). CDR3 residues: CASRTGPANYGYTF. CDR3 nucleotide sequence: TGTGCCAGTAGAACGGGGCCGGCTAACTATGGCTACACCTTC.

This clonotype has a count of ten or more. The chain is built from TRBV4-2 and TRBJ2-1, with 8 bases fitting TRBD2. The CDR3 is 16 amino acids. Per germline, CDR1 LGHNA and CDR2 YNFKEQ. V shed 2 bases and J 5 bases; nucleotides not matched to a gene: 8. The CDR3 loop reads CASSQPAGGLNNEQFF. CDR3 bases: TGTGCCAGCAGCCAACCGGCGGGGGGCCTGAACAATGAGCAGTTCTTC.

The V call is TRBV15, the J call TRBJ2-1; maybe TRBD2 (6 bases). Germline-derived CDR1 and CDR2 are LNHNV and YYDKDF (reference sequence). V gave up 3 bases and J gave up 0 bases, with 15 bases separating them. This CDR3 region has 17 residues. In DNA, the CDR3 is TGTGCCACCAGCAGGGAGGGTGGGGTCTCCTCCTACAATGAGCAGTTCTTC. It specifies CATSREGGVSSYNEQFF.

This clonotype was recorded once. This chain uses TRBV2 with TRBJ1-5; no clear D. The CDR3 spans 14 residues. Germline CDR1 and CDR2: SNHLY and FYNNEI. V lost 5 bases and J 0 bases, leaving 8 bases between the germline ends. CDR3 nucleotides: TGTGCCAGCAGTCCCGACTATAGCAATCAGCCCCAGCATTTT. It is translated as CASSPDYSNQPQHF.

The chain has TRBV5-6 and TRBJ1-6, with 10 bases lining up with TRBD1. The CDR3 has 16 residues. The V gene end was trimmed by 1 base and the J gene end by 7 bases; junction bases not matched to a gene: 5. Per the germline V gene, CDR1 is SGHDT and CDR2 is YYEEEE. CDR3 bases: TGTGCCAGCAGCTTGTTCGGGACAGGGGTCAATTCACCCCTCCACTTT. It is translated as CASSLFGTGVNSPLHF.